This T cell receptor (beta chain) comes out of a study of blood T cell repertoires in COVID-19. Study information: Material from acute and convalescent COVID-19 was sourced from the United States, Italy and Spain. The cDNA or gDNA used as material had been derived from T cells, B-cell-depleted T cells, or PBMCs.

In the original processing: For nucleated cells, counts were estimated from reference gene primer amplification. Profiled with immunoSEQ multiplex PCR; TCRdb holds only in-frame clones, not every one. D and trimming were read from the DNA, whereas the V and J calls and clone size are those reported in that table. Of 95,000 to 150,000 clones in the sample, approximately 87% were seen once. The clonotype comes from a woman between 50 and 59 years old with acute or convalescent COVID-19. The sample taken for sequencing was peripheral blood.

This chain's CDR3 is CASSLFGGFYGYTF. The CDR3, as DNA: TGTGCCAGCAGCTTGTTCGGCGGTTTCTATGGCTACACCTTC. This sequence joins TRBV5-6 and TRBJ1-2; D gene uncertain. The V end lost 1 base, the J end lost 4 bases, and 11 bases lay between the germline ends. The germline V gene has CDR1 SGHDT and CDR2 YYEEEE. The CDR3 runs 14 residues.